This T cell receptor beta chain was profiled in a study of beta chain features in type 1 diabetes. Study information: All samples combined gave 90 million to 130 million sorted cells for examination. Overall study findings and caveats: Among all four CD4+ subsets, Type 1 diabetes patients had TCRB CDR3s that were moderately but significantly shorter.

Sequencing targeted expressed TCRB transcripts, as all isolated RNA had been reverse transcribed. Method: immunoSEQ multiplex PCR; TCRdb's copy keeps in-frame clones and lacks some. The table shows a few hundred thousand clones, with roughly 13% occurring only once. Comments on this clone: Its cognate antigen is unknown.

This receptor was obtained from a woman aged 18-35 years with type 1 diabetes. Sequences were obtained from naive CD4+ T cells from blood.

CDR3 sequence reads: CASSLEGGSSTEQFF. The CDR3 DNA follows: TGTGCCAGCAGCTTGGAAGGCGGGAGTAGTACCGAGCAGTTCTTC. The rearrangement uses TRBV5-4 and TRBJ2-1, with 7 bases aligning to TRBD2. CDR1 and CDR2 (germline): SGHNT, YYREEE (reference sequence). Trimming at V came to 0 bases and at J to 10 bases, leaving 10 bases not matched to a gene. The CDR3 consists of 15 residues. Combining the CDR3 with reference TRBV5-4 and TRBJ2-1 gives the whole variable domain ETGVTQSPTHLIKTRGQQVTLRCSSQSGHNTVSWYQQALGQGPQFIFQYYREEENGRGNFPPRFSGLQFPNYSSELNVNALELDDSALYLCASSLEGGSSTEQFFGPGTRLTVL.